This entry describes one T cell receptor (beta chain). Its specificity is not known. V shed 0 bases and J 3 bases; nucleotides not matched to a gene: 4. The CDR3 runs 15 residues. CDR1 and CDR2 (germline): SGHRS, YFSETQ. This specimen comes from a study of beta chain features in type 1 diabetes. On the study more broadly: In all, 85 million to 130 million sorted cells from all samples were analyzed.

General study points: Amplification by PCR could prefer shorter templates, with the same effect in patients and controls.

The authors reverse transcribed all of the isolated RNA, so sequencing captured expressed TCRB transcripts. Using immunoSEQ multiplex PCR, the repertoire was profiled, and TCRdb retains in-frame clones only, with some absent. This sample has hundreds of thousands of clones, with about a sixth found just once. The V and J genes are TRBV5-1 and TRBJ2-7, with TRBD2 matching over 9 bases. The TCR originated in a young woman in good health. Sequenced input: naive CD4+ T cells from blood. The DNA of the CDR3 is TGCGCCAGCAGCTTGGTAGTAGCGGGGGACTACGAGCAGTACTTC. It encodes CASSLVVAGDYEQYF.